A selection of T cell receptor beta chains follows, all from one sample in a study of CD8 T cells in ankylosing spondylitis. Each CDR3 protein gets one entry after TCRdb re-called the 5' RACE reads with MiXCR. The sample yields roughly 170,000 distinct CDR3 sequences, around 9.6% seen once. Sequencing was performed on blood, either unsorted or a sorted T cell fraction (not recorded which). Receptors originate from a female donor with ankylosing spondylitis or in good health (not recorded which). CDR3s include the opening cysteine and the closing phenylalanine or tryptophan.

V gene	CDR3 protein
TRBV19	CASSIGAGEYEQYF
TRBV5-6	CASSFKLNTEAFF
TRBV2	CASRDRANTEAFF
TRBV4-1	CASSPQGVNTEAFF
TRBV6-1	CASSIDTGGRRDTEAFF
TRBV5-5	CASSKTGGGADTQYF
TRBV27	CASSPLDSNQPQHF
TRBV5-1	CASSLAGRGGGYTF
TRBV25-1	CASSGSARDNEQFF
TRBV4-3	CASSLTVSGEISF
TRBV11-3	CASSLAAVGPADTQYF
TRBV7-9	CASRTGTVEAFF
TRBV20-1	CSGADRDKRNEQFF
TRBV20-1	CSARSTYEQYF
TRBV7-9	CASSLRGGGRFHEQYF
TRBV4-2	CASSQLPEGRSYEQYF
TRBV5-6	CASSLGGESYNEQFF
TRBV7-9	CASSFRDGTDTQYF
TRBV12-3/TRBV12-4	CASSNTGSNEQFF
TRBV27	CASSLSFIGGDYEQYF
TRBV7-6	CASSRTSGGYEQYF
TRBV2	CASRVYEQYF
TRBV7-9	CASSLGVGEEDTF
TRBV5-1	CASSLSGTDSYEQYF
TRBV30	CAWSFSTGRGYTF
TRBV11-2	CASSPSDRMNTEAFF
TRBV7-2	CASSLLTTGGSGELFF
TRBV29-1	CSVEPDYSYNEQFF
TRBV12-3/TRBV12-4	CASTFGGVEQFF
TRBV20-1	CSASAGPMNTEAFF
TRBV11-2	CASSFSHEQFF